The 15 T cell receptor beta chains given below trace back to one sample, sequenced in a study of response to subunit inactivated influenza vaccine. MiXCR, applied by TCRdb to the RT-PCR reads, yields one record per CDR3 protein. Altogether 800,000 to 1,000,000 distinct CDR3 sequences are present, 21% being singletons, with the ten largest covering 9.5% to 13%. The source material was PBMCs from blood, sampled roughly 5 days after vaccination. The receptors were sampled from a man aged 50 to 59 who received an inactivated influenza vaccine.

This chain joins TRBV11-2 and TRBJ2-1; TRBD2 matches at 13 bases. CDR1 SGHAT and CDR2 FQNNGV come from the germline V gene. The CDR3 is 17 amino acids. Germline trimming cut 4 bases from V and 1 base from J; bases unmatched to any gene: 4. The CDR3 DNA reads TGTGCCAGCAGCTGGACTAGCGGGGGCGGGTCCTACAATGAGCAGTTCTTC. Its translation is CASSWTSGGGSYNEQFF. Using reference TRBV11-2 and TRBJ2-1 for the parts outside the CDR3, the full variable domain is EAGVAQSPRYKIIEKRQSVAFWCNPISGHATLYWYQQILGQGPKLLIQFQNNGVVDDSQLPKDRFSAERLKGVDSTLKIQPAKLEDSAVYLCASSWTSGGGSYNEQFFGPGTRLTVL.

Worth noting for this clonotype: A much larger clone differs by one base, so this may be a read error. The genes are TRBV24-1 and TRBJ2-2; D is unresolved. Germline values: CDR1 KGHDR, CDR2 SFDVKD. V was clipped by 4 bases and J by 9 bases, with 17 bases between them. The length of the CDR3 is 15 residues. The CDR3 here is CATSDPRSRTRELFF. The CDR3 nucleotides read TGTGCCACCAGTGACCCTCGAAGTCGGACCAGGGAGCTGTTTTTT.

The sample holds many counts of this clonotype. The CDR3 spells CASSLSLAGFTDTQYF. CDR3 DNA sequence: TGTGCCAGCAGCTTATCACTAGCGGGGTTCACAGATACGCAGTATTTT. This rearrangement joins TRBV11-2 to TRBJ2-3; 10 positions match TRBD2. The trim removed 2 bases at V and 2 bases at J, leaving 4 bases unmatched. CDR3 length: 16 amino acids. The germline V gene has CDR1 SGHAT and CDR2 FQNNGV.

The rearrangement links TRBV12-3 or TRBV12-4 to TRBJ2-7; perhaps TRBD2 as D (5 bases). The CDR3 runs to 15 residues. Trimming cost V 6 bases and J 0 bases, with 15 bases left between them. CDR3 residues: CASSEVALSSYEQYF. The CDR3 DNA follows: TGTGCCAGCAGCGAAGTAGCGCTCAGCTCCTACGAGCAGTACTTC.

This clonotype was counted only a few times. The CDR3 DNA sequence: TGTGCCAGCAGTCCCGGTAAAGCTAGCGGGAGCCAAGAGCAGTTCTTC. This translates into CASSPGKASGSQEQFF. This chain connects TRBV28 to TRBJ2-1; 10 bases are a match to TRBD2. The CDR3 contains 16 residues. V lost 5 bases and J lost 10; bases outside the gene matches: 14. Germline V gives CDR1 MDHEN, CDR2 SYDVKM.

With regard to this clonotype: This may be a read error: a much more frequent sequence differs by one nucleotide. This chain connects TRBV12-3 or TRBV12-4 to TRBJ1-6; TRBD1 agrees at 7 bases. The CDR3 runs 14 residues. V lost 7 bases and J lost 6; bases outside the gene matches: 6. The CDR3 sequence: CASTPGQRNSPLHF. CDR3 bases: TGTGCCAGCACCCCGGGACAGCGTAATTCACCCCTCCACTTT.

This clonotype was observed a handful of times. The chain is built from TRBV20-1 and TRBJ2-1; perhaps TRBD2 as D (6 bases). The CDR3 runs to 14 residues. Germline V gene sequence: CDR1 DFQATT, CDR2 SNEGSKA (reference sequence). Between the trimmed V and J ends, which lost 1 base and 7 bases, there was a span of 14 bases. Here the CDR3 DNA reads TGCAGTGCTAGAGGCCAGCGGAGGGCAAATGAGCAGTTCTTC. This sequence encodes CSARGQRRANEQFF.

There are a few counts of this clonotype. The genes are TRBV2 and TRBJ2-7, with D tentatively TRBD1 (5 bases). Trimming pared 3 bases from V and 2 bases from J, leaving 8 bases between. CDR3 length: 13 residues. Looked up from germline, CDR1 is SNHLY and CDR2 is FYNNEI. The CDR3 DNA is TGTGCCAGCAGTGACAGGGAACCCTACGAGCAGTACTTC. This codes for CASSDREPYEQYF.

The rearrangement uses TRBV14 and TRBJ2-1; D not resolved. CDR3 length: 12 amino acids. The ends were cut back, 3 bases at V and 6 bases at J, with 6 bases in the middle. The germline V gene encodes CDR1 SGHDN and CDR2 FVKESK. As DNA, the CDR3 is TGTGCCAGCAGCCAGATGCGCAATGAGCAGTTCTTC. The encoded protein is CASSQMRNEQFF.

Only a few counts were recorded for this clonotype. The gene calls are TRBV29-1 and TRBJ2-1; the match to TRBD2 covers 7 bases. The CDR3 loop spans 14 amino acids. Looked up from germline, CDR1 is SQVTM and CDR2 is ANQGSEA. V lost 7 bases to trimming and J lost 0 bases; unmatched junction nucleotides: 6. The CDR3 here is CSATGLGSYNEQFF. CDR3 coding DNA: TGCAGCGCGACTGGACTAGGCTCCTACAATGAGCAGTTCTTC.

The chain combines TRBV29-1 with TRBJ2-1, with D possibly being TRBD2 (6 bases). This CDR3 comprises 15 residues. Trimming shortened V by 7 bases and J by 0 bases, and 16 bases separated the two germline ends. Germline CDR1 SQVTM, CDR2 ANQGSEA. The CDR3 DNA is TGCAGCGCCGCAGGTCCTAGCGACTCCTACAATGAGCAGTTCTTC. This gives the protein CSAAGPSDSYNEQFF.

This clonotype appeared a few times. This chain connects TRBV12-3 or TRBV12-4 to TRBJ2-1; unclear D gene. V was shortened by 7 bases and J by 0 bases, with 10 bases between the two germline ends. This CDR3 comprises 14 residues. In DNA, the CDR3 is TGTGCCAGCAATGACCCGTACTCCTACAATGAGCAGTTCTTC. This gives the protein CASNDPYSYNEQFF.

This clonotype was observed at least ten times. This sequence joins TRBV4-3 and TRBJ2-5; 9 bases fit TRBD1. CDR3 length equals 14 residues. V was pared by 4 bases and J by 5 bases, with 5 bases of the junction left unmatched. Germline loops: CDR1 LGHNA, CDR2 YSLEER. The CDR3 DNA sequence: TGCGCCAGCAGCCCCTCGACAGGGGGTGAGACCCAGTACTTC. Translated: CASSPSTGGETQYF.

The chain recombines TRBV10-3 with TRBJ1-2; D is possibly TRBD1 (5 bases). Germline CDR1 is ENHRY and CDR2 is SYGVKD. This CDR3 has 13 amino acids. Trimming cost V 0 bases and J 6 bases, with 8 bases left between them. This CDR3 reads CAISESRADGYTF. DNA of the CDR3: TGTGCCATCAGTGAGTCCAGGGCGGATGGCTACACCTTC.

The CDR3 DNA sequence: TGTGCCAGCAGCCTTGGGCTAGCGGGGTTCTACAATGAGCAGTTCTTC. Its protein product is CASSLGLAGFYNEQFF. V usage is TRBV3-1 and J usage is TRBJ2-1, with 9 bases fitting TRBD2. This CDR3 is built from 16 residues. J was trimmed by 3 bases and V by 4 bases; bases with no gene match: 7. Germline loops: CDR1 LGHDT, CDR2 YNNKEL (reference sequence).